The clone carrying this T cell receptor beta chain was counted only a few times. The antigen is undetermined. The sample belongs to a study of T-cell memory formation after mild COVID-19. Study-wide results and caveats: Clones contracting day 15 to 85 were balanced CD4/CD8; later expanders leaned CD4+. Most CD4+ clones that shrank were in CM and EM, while CD8+ ones turned up in EMRA.

This CDR3 has 15 amino acids. The V segment lost 8 bases and the J segment 5 bases; nucleotides outside the gene matches: 18. CDR1 SQVTM and CDR2 ANQGSEA come from the germline V gene. MiXCR, run by TCRdb on the 5' RACE reads, gives a single entry per CDR3 protein. The table has fewer than 600,000 distinct CDR3 sequences, approximately 21% seen once. The rearrangement joins TRBV29-1 to TRBJ2-7; 7 positions match TRBD1. This receptor was obtained from an adult woman who had mild COVID-19 (a few samples of this study predate the infection). Cell type and time point are not known. The sample taken for sequencing was PBMCs or a T cell subset sorted from them (not recorded which). The DNA for the CDR3 is TGCAGCCCCCGCCTTAACGAGGGGGCCCTCCACGAGCAGTACTTC. It translates to CSPRLNEGALHEQYF.